This entry lists 2 T cell receptor beta chains sequenced from one sample in a study of blood T cell dynamics during melanoma immunotherapy. Profiled with immunoSEQ multiplex PCR; TCRdb holds only in-frame clones, not every one. The table lists more than 14,000 clones, roughly 87% of them singletons. Time point of the sample: week 3, after first cycle of checkpoint inhibitor. The source was blood, collected from a patient treated with checkpoint blockade. The source is a human donor with melanoma.

This sequence joins TRBV13 and TRBJ1-6; 7 bases agree with TRBD1. Germline V gene data show CDR1 as PRHDT and CDR2 as FYEKMQ (reference sequence). With V trimmed by 7 bases and J by 8 bases, 11 bases remained unmatched. The CDR3 loop spans 15 amino acids. DNA of the CDR3: TGTGCCAGCATCCGACAGGGCTTGCGGGATTCACCCCTCCACTTT. It encodes CASIRQGLRDSPLHF. Full variable domain (outside the CDR3, taken from reference TRBV13 and TRBJ1-6): AAGVIQSPRHLIKEKRETATLKCYPIPRHDTVYWYQQGPGQDPQFLISFYEKMQSDKGSIPDRFSAQQFSDYHSELNMSSLELGDSALYFCASIRQGLRDSPLHFGNGTRLTVT.

The chain combines TRBV6-4 with TRBJ1-2, with 9 positions matching TRBD1. Germline values: CDR1 MRHNA, CDR2 SNTAGT. Trimming cost V 6 bases and J 8 bases; bases outside gene matches: 7. The CDR3 covers 13 residues. The CDR3 DNA reads as TGTGCCAGCAGGGAACAGGGGGCTACAGGCTACACCTTC. It codes for CASREQGATGYTF.